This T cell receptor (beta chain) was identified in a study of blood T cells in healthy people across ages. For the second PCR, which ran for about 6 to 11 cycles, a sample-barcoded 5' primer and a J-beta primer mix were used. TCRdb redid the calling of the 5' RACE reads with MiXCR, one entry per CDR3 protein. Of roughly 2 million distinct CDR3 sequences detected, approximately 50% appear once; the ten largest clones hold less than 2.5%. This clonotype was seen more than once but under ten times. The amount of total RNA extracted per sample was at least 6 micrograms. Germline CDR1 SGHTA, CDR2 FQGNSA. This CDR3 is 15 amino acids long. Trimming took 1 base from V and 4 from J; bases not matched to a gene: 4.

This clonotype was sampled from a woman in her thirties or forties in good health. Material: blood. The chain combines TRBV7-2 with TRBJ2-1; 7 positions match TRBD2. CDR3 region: CASSLVSGKYNEQFF. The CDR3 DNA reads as TGTGCCAGCAGCTTAGTGAGCGGGAAATACAATGAGCAGTTCTTC.